A selection of T cell receptor beta chains follows, all from one sample in a study of blood T cell repertoires in COVID-19. The assay was immunoSEQ multiplex PCR, and TCRdb's table has in-frame clones only and misses some. The table includes about 180,000 clones, roughly 84% detected once. Source material: peripheral blood. The origin of the receptors is an elderly woman with acute or convalescent COVID-19. Both conserved end residues are part of each CDR3. Fields, in order: D gene, J gene, V gene, clone size, CDR3 protein, CDR3 DNA. A D gene is named only where the DNA matches it firmly. Clone size is shown for a subset of rows, as once, few, many or a class of expanded clone.

D gene: TRBD1; J gene: TRBJ1-4; V gene: TRBV6-5; clone size: NA; CDR3 protein: CASRTGTVPNEKLFF; CDR3 DNA: TGTGCCAGCAGAACCGGGACAGTGCCCAATGAAAAACTGTTTTTT
D gene: TRBD2; J gene: TRBJ2-1; V gene: TRBV5-1; clone size: NA; CDR3 protein: CASSLSSGSYNEQFF; CDR3 DNA: TGCGCCAGCAGCTTATCCAGCGGGAGCTACAATGAGCAGTTCTTC
D gene: TRBD2; J gene: TRBJ2-3; V gene: TRBV6-2/TRBV6-3; clone size: NA; CDR3 protein: CASTPRRGGTDTQYF; CDR3 DNA: TGTGCCAGCACCCCCAGGCGGGGGGGCACAGATACGCAGTATTTT
D gene: TRBD1; J gene: TRBJ1-3; V gene: TRBV2; clone size: NA; CDR3 protein: CASSPTRDRRRNTIYF; CDR3 DNA: TGTGCCAGCAGTCCGACCCGGGACAGGCGAAGAAACACCATATATTTT
D gene: NA; J gene: TRBJ1-5; V gene: TRBV18; clone size: NA; CDR3 protein: CASSPPGQFNQPQHF; CDR3 DNA: TGTGCCAGCTCACCACCGGGGCAGTTCAATCAGCCCCAGCATTTT
D gene: TRBD2; J gene: TRBJ2-1; V gene: TRBV5-6; clone size: NA; CDR3 protein: CASSPGGETEQFF; CDR3 DNA: TGTGCCAGCAGTCCCGGGGGGGAGACTGAGCAGTTCTTC
D gene: TRBD1; J gene: TRBJ2-4; V gene: TRBV27; clone size: NA; CDR3 protein: CASSFLGATGTGKNIQYF; CDR3 DNA: TGTGCCAGCAGTTTTTTAGGCGCAACCGGGACAGGGAAAAACATTCAGTACTTC
D gene: TRBD1; J gene: TRBJ2-2; V gene: TRBV3-1/TRBV3-2; clone size: NA; CDR3 protein: CASSQAGGGRNTGELFF; CDR3 DNA: TGTGCCAGCAGCCAAGCAGGGGGCGGCCGAAACACCGGGGAGCTGTTTTTT
D gene: TRBD2; J gene: TRBJ2-3; V gene: TRBV4-1; clone size: NA; CDR3 protein: CASRALGGSADTQYF; CDR3 DNA: TGCGCCAGCAGGGCCTTGGGCGGGAGCGCAGATACGCAGTATTTT
D gene: NA; J gene: TRBJ2-5; V gene: TRBV12-2; clone size: few; CDR3 protein: CASRSKETQYF; CDR3 DNA: TGTGCAAGTCGCTCAAAAGAGACCCAGTACTTC
D gene: NA; J gene: TRBJ1-5; V gene: TRBV2; clone size: NA; CDR3 protein: CASSEGRQPQHF; CDR3 DNA: TGTGCCAGCAGTGAAGGTCGGCAGCCCCAGCATTTT
D gene: TRBD1; J gene: TRBJ1-5; V gene: TRBV10-3; clone size: once; CDR3 protein: CASGQGGNQPQHF; CDR3 DNA: TGTGCCTCGGGACAGGGCGGCAATCAGCCCCAGCATTTT
D gene: NA; J gene: TRBJ2-7; V gene: TRBV7-2; clone size: NA; CDR3 protein: CASSSDQASSYYF; CDR3 DNA: TGTGCCAGCAGCTCAGACCAGGCGTCGAGCTATTACTTC
D gene: TRBD1; J gene: TRBJ1-1; V gene: TRBV7-2; clone size: few; CDR3 protein: CASSSRGMNTEAFF; CDR3 DNA: TGTGCCAGCAGCTCCAGGGGGATGAACACTGAAGCTTTCTTT
D gene: TRBD1; J gene: TRBJ1-1; V gene: TRBV7-8; clone size: NA; CDR3 protein: CASSDRGLSMNTEAFF; CDR3 DNA: TGTGCCAGCAGCGACAGGGGCCTTTCCATGAACACTGAAGCTTTCTTT
D gene: NA; J gene: TRBJ1-2; V gene: TRBV9; clone size: NA; CDR3 protein: CASSVPAGASNYGYTF; CDR3 DNA: TGTGCCAGCAGCGTGCCCGCAGGGGCCTCTAACTATGGCTACACCTTC
D gene: NA; J gene: TRBJ2-1; V gene: TRBV6-5; clone size: NA; CDR3 protein: CASRMGSRDEQFF; CDR3 DNA: TGTGCCAGCAGGATGGGGAGCCGGGATGAGCAGTTCTTC
D gene: TRBD1; J gene: TRBJ1-1; V gene: TRBV7-9; clone size: NA; CDR3 protein: CASSHTGDTEAFF; CDR3 DNA: TGTGCCAGCAGCCACACAGGGGACACTGAAGCTTTCTTT
D gene: NA; J gene: TRBJ2-1; V gene: TRBV2; clone size: NA; CDR3 protein: CASSDLGASYNEQFF; CDR3 DNA: TGTGCCAGCAGTGATTTGGGGGCTTCCTACAATGAGCAGTTCTTC
D gene: NA; J gene: TRBJ2-5; V gene: TRBV2; clone size: NA; CDR3 protein: CASSVKETQYF; CDR3 DNA: TGTGCCAGCAGTGTAAAAGAGACCCAGTACTTC
D gene: TRBD1; J gene: TRBJ1-5; V gene: TRBV6-4; clone size: NA; CDR3 protein: CASSTSEGAGNQPQHF; CDR3 DNA: TGTGCCAGCAGCACCTCCGAGGGGGCCGGCAATCAGCCCCAGCATTTT
D gene: NA; J gene: TRBJ1-6; V gene: TRBV6-1; clone size: NA; CDR3 protein: CASSEGRGSTSSYNSPLHF; CDR3 DNA: TGTGCCAGCAGTGAGGGTAGGGGCAGCACCAGCTCCTATAATTCACCCCTCCACTTT
D gene: NA; J gene: TRBJ1-3; V gene: TRBV9; clone size: once; CDR3 protein: CASSVSTTVSGNTIYF; CDR3 DNA: TGTGCCAGCAGCGTCTCTACGACAGTCTCTGGAAACACCATATATTTT
D gene: TRBD2; J gene: TRBJ2-1; V gene: TRBV5-6; clone size: NA; CDR3 protein: CASSPPSGIGNEQFF; CDR3 DNA: TGTGCCAGCAGCCCCCCTAGCGGAATAGGGAATGAGCAGTTCTTC
D gene: TRBD2; J gene: TRBJ2-2; V gene: TRBV7-2; clone size: NA; CDR3 protein: CASSSRSGGPNTGELFF; CDR3 DNA: TGTGCCAGCAGCTCAAGGAGCGGGGGCCCTAACACCGGGGAGCTGTTTTTT
D gene: TRBD1; J gene: TRBJ1-5; V gene: TRBV7-2; clone size: NA; CDR3 protein: CASSFSRTGGGNQPQHF; CDR3 DNA: TGTGCCAGCAGCTTCAGCAGGACAGGTGGGGGCAATCAGCCCCAGCATTTT
D gene: TRBD2; J gene: TRBJ2-1; V gene: TRBV11-2; clone size: NA; CDR3 protein: CASSLLDGGVSYNEQFF; CDR3 DNA: TGTGCCAGCAGCTTGTTGGACGGGGGGGTCTCCTACAATGAGCAGTTCTTC
D gene: NA; J gene: TRBJ2-1; V gene: TRBV6-5; clone size: NA; CDR3 protein: CASSYVADSYNEQFF; CDR3 DNA: TGTGCCAGCAGTTACGTGGCGGATTCCTACAATGAGCAGTTCTTC
D gene: TRBD1; J gene: TRBJ1-1; V gene: TRBV29-1; clone size: NA; CDR3 protein: CSGCRDRSGTEAFF; CDR3 DNA: TGCAGCGGTTGCCGGGACAGGTCAGGCACTGAAGCTTTCTTT
D gene: NA; J gene: TRBJ1-1; V gene: TRBV19; clone size: once; CDR3 protein: CASRGAWNTEAFF; CDR3 DNA: TGTGCCAGTAGAGGGGCCTGGAACACTGAAGCTTTCTTT
D gene: NA; J gene: TRBJ2-5; V gene: TRBV6-1; clone size: NA; CDR3 protein: CASSEGSGSETQYF; CDR3 DNA: TGTGCCAGCAGTGAAGGATCGGGATCGGAGACCCAGTACTTC
D gene: NA; J gene: TRBJ1-5; V gene: TRBV19; clone size: NA; CDR3 protein: CASSIGPQVGNQPQHF; CDR3 DNA: TGTGCCAGTAGTATAGGTCCCCAGGTTGGCAATCAGCCCCAGCATTTT
D gene: NA; J gene: TRBJ2-7; V gene: TRBV18; clone size: once; CDR3 protein: CASSEISSYEQYF; CDR3 DNA: TGTGCCAGCTCAGAGATTAGCTCCTACGAGCAGTACTTC
D gene: NA; J gene: TRBJ2-2; V gene: TRBV3-1/TRBV3-2; clone size: NA; CDR3 protein: CASSQGGGPRGTGELFF; CDR3 DNA: TGTGCCAGCAGCCAAGGAGGAGGGCCTCGGGGCACCGGGGAGCTGTTTTTT
D gene: NA; J gene: TRBJ1-5; V gene: TRBV5-1; clone size: NA; CDR3 protein: CASSSGLSNQPQHF; CDR3 DNA: TGCGCCAGCAGCTCGGGACTTAGCAATCAGCCCCAGCATTTT
D gene: TRBD1; J gene: TRBJ2-3; V gene: TRBV5-1; clone size: few; CDR3 protein: CASSSGQITDTQYF; CDR3 DNA: TGCGCCAGCAGCTCGGGACAGATCACAGATACGCAGTATTTT
D gene: TRBD1; J gene: TRBJ2-7; V gene: TRBV5-6; clone size: NA; CDR3 protein: CASSHGDRVTYEQYF; CDR3 DNA: TGTGCCAGCAGCCATGGGGACAGGGTCACCTACGAGCAGTACTTC
D gene: TRBD1; J gene: TRBJ1-2; V gene: TRBV3-1/TRBV3-2; clone size: NA; CDR3 protein: CASSQVGQLNYGYTF; CDR3 DNA: TGTGCCAGCAGCCAAGTGGGACAGCTGAACTATGGCTACACCTTC
D gene: NA; J gene: TRBJ2-3; V gene: TRBV7-2; clone size: NA; CDR3 protein: CASSLNLLTDTQYF; CDR3 DNA: TGTGCCAGCAGCTTAAACTTGCTCACAGATACGCAGTATTTT
D gene: NA; J gene: TRBJ2-3; V gene: TRBV3-1/TRBV3-2; clone size: NA; CDR3 protein: CASSSRSPGHSTDTQYF; CDR3 DNA: TGTGCCAGCAGCTCCCGCTCACCGGGACATTCGACAGATACGCAGTATTTT
D gene: TRBD2; J gene: TRBJ2-5; V gene: TRBV6-1; clone size: NA; CDR3 protein: CASSDIAGGRETQYF; CDR3 DNA: TGTGCCAGCAGTGATATAGCGGGGGGGCGGGAGACCCAGTACTTC
D gene: NA; J gene: TRBJ1-5; V gene: TRBV5-6; clone size: NA; CDR3 protein: CASSETGLGNQPQHF; CDR3 DNA: TGTGCCAGCAGCGAAACAGGGTTGGGCAATCAGCCCCAGCATTTT
D gene: TRBD1; J gene: TRBJ2-3; V gene: TRBV19; clone size: few; CDR3 protein: CASSNPRGPSTDTQYF; CDR3 DNA: TGTGCCAGTAGTAACCCCAGGGGGCCTAGCACAGATACGCAGTATTTT
D gene: NA; J gene: TRBJ2-7; V gene: TRBV6-4; clone size: NA; CDR3 protein: CASSDPGFDKPYEQYF; CDR3 DNA: TGTGCCAGCAGCGATCCGGGATTTGACAAGCCCTACGAGCAGTACTTC
D gene: NA; J gene: TRBJ1-5; V gene: TRBV27; clone size: NA; CDR3 protein: CASRKQRDNNNQPQHF; CDR3 DNA: TGTGCCAGCAGAAAACAACGGGACAACAACAATCAGCCCCAGCATTTT
D gene: TRBD1; J gene: TRBJ2-7; V gene: TRBV19; clone size: NA; CDR3 protein: CASSIPDRPEQYF; CDR3 DNA: TGTGCCAGTAGTATACCGGACAGGCCCGAGCAGTACTTC
D gene: TRBD2; J gene: TRBJ2-1; V gene: TRBV4-1; clone size: NA; CDR3 protein: CASSQDGAGAPSSYNEQFF; CDR3 DNA: TGCGCCAGCAGCCAAGATGGAGCGGGGGCCCCAAGCTCCTACAATGAGCAGTTCTTC
D gene: NA; J gene: TRBJ2-1; V gene: TRBV7-2; clone size: NA; CDR3 protein: CASSLAGARNEQFF; CDR3 DNA: TGTGCCAGCAGCTTAGCGGGAGCAAGGAATGAGCAGTTCTTC
D gene: NA; J gene: TRBJ1-5; V gene: TRBV12-3/TRBV12-4; clone size: NA; CDR3 protein: CASSPPGNQPQHF; CDR3 DNA: TGTGCCAGCAGTCCTCCAGGCAATCAGCCCCAGCATTTT
D gene: TRBD2; J gene: TRBJ2-5; V gene: TRBV30; clone size: once; CDR3 protein: CAWSVPGSGMGETQYF; CDR3 DNA: TGTGCCTGGAGTGTACCCGGTAGCGGGATGGGGGAGACCCAGTACTTC
D gene: NA; J gene: TRBJ1-2; V gene: TRBV6-5; clone size: NA; CDR3 protein: CASSYSVSVRGYGYTF; CDR3 DNA: TGTGCCAGCAGTTACTCGGTTTCCGTCAGGGGCTATGGCTACACCTTC
D gene: NA; J gene: TRBJ2-1; V gene: TRBV12-5; clone size: NA; CDR3 protein: CASGPGGLSYNEQFF; CDR3 DNA: TGTGCTAGTGGTCCCGGGGGGCTTTCCTACAATGAGCAGTTCTTC
D gene: TRBD1; J gene: TRBJ2-3; V gene: TRBV3-1/TRBV3-2; clone size: NA; CDR3 protein: CASSQAGTGVNTDTQYF; CDR3 DNA: TGTGCCAGCAGCCAAGCCGGGACAGGGGTTAACACAGATACGCAGTATTTT
D gene: TRBD2; J gene: TRBJ2-7; V gene: TRBV6-6; clone size: NA; CDR3 protein: CASSYSSSGASYEQYF; CDR3 DNA: TGTGCCAGCAGTTACTCGTCTAGCGGGGCCTCCTACGAGCAGTACTTC
D gene: TRBD1; J gene: TRBJ2-3; V gene: TRBV5-1; clone size: NA; CDR3 protein: CASSSQTGTDTQYF; CDR3 DNA: TGCGCCAGCAGCTCGCAGACAGGGACAGATACGCAGTATTTT
D gene: TRBD1; J gene: TRBJ2-7; V gene: TRBV10-3; clone size: few; CDR3 protein: CAIRGDRDASEQYF; CDR3 DNA: TGTGCCATCAGGGGGGACAGGGACGCTAGCGAGCAGTACTTC